This T cell receptor beta chain is drawn from a study of OX40 agonist ivuxolimab in advanced cancers. Study-level information: Patients assigned to dose escalation were diagnosed with hepatocellular carcinoma, melanoma, renal cell or head and neck cancer.

Sequencing was performed with immunoSEQ multiplex PCR; in TCRdb, only in-frame clones are kept and a portion is missing. Among roughly 65,000 clones, 88% were seen once, and the ten largest hold approximately 0.86%. The trim removed 6 bases at V and 4 bases at J, leaving 15 bases unmatched. The CDR3 length is 17 residues. Germline V gene data show CDR1 as SNHLY and CDR2 as FYNNEI. V and J are TRBV2 and TRBJ1-2, with 9 bases that match TRBD1. The clonotype comes from an adult with an advanced solid tumor such as melanoma, head and neck, liver or kidney cancer. Sample: CD4+ or CD8+ T cells sorted from blood, taken in a trial of the OX40 agonist ivuxolimab. The CDR3 reads CASSQHNSPGQGYGYTF. The DNA of the CDR3 is TGTGCCAGCAGCCAACATAACAGTCCGGGACAGGGCTATGGCTACACCTTC.